This record covers a single T cell receptor beta chain. Its target is unknown. PCR amplification relied on 60 Vbeta primers (plus 13 Jbeta primers). The protocol was immunoSEQ multiplex PCR, while the TCRdb copy is restricted to in-frame clones and leaves out a portion. Among around 170,000 clones listed, about 80% were seen once. The data derive from a study of cytomegalovirus exposure and HLA in healthy donors. Study-level findings and limits: TCR beta V- and J-gene trimming, according to a later analysis, was linked to a missense DCLRE1C variant. Fewer N-insertions (relative to the 666-donor mean) were reportedly seen in an Asian-associated ancestry cluster in a later analysis.

Trimming at V came to 2 bases and at J to 2 bases, leaving 12 bases not matched to a gene. CDR3 size: 16 residues. Looked up from germline, CDR1 is GTSNPN and CDR2 is SVGIG (reference sequence). This sequence joins TRBV30 and TRBJ2-7, with 7 nucleotides matching TRBD1. Input material: PBMCs. The sequence was obtained from a man aged 40-49 years in good health and CMV-seronegative. This CDR3 reads CAWSLGRGMATYEQYV. As DNA, the CDR3 is TGTGCCTGGAGTCTAGGCAGGGGGATGGCGACCTACGAGCAGTACGTC.